This entry lists 20 T cell receptor beta chains sequenced from one sample in a study of T cell changes during pregnancy in multiple sclerosis. The table came from immunoSEQ multiplex PCR; TCRdb's copy has only in-frame clones and leaves some out. Of approximately 85,000 clones listed, 91% were seen once; the top ten hold more than 2.5%. Sequencing used peripheral blood, obtained in the first trimester of pregnancy. The receptors derive from a female donor with multiple sclerosis, enrolled in a pregnancy study.

This chain joins TRBV7-2 and TRBJ1-1; TRBD1 is a possible D gene (5 bases). Germline CDR1 is SGHTA and CDR2 is FQGNSA. CDR3 length equals 17 residues. With 1 base removed from V and 0 bases from J, the gap between germline ends came to 15 bases. CDR3 loop: CASSLEGRVPMNTEAFF. CDR3 bases: TGTGCCAGCAGCTTAGAGGGCAGGGTGCCAATGAACACTGAAGCTTTCTTT.

This clone has a single count. The rearrangement joins TRBV28 to TRBJ1-1; 7 bases match TRBD1. Trimming cost V 6 bases and J 2 bases; bases outside gene matches: 6. The CDR3 has 14 residues. Germline V gene lookup returns CDR1 MDHEN and CDR2 SYDVKM. The CDR3 sequence: CASRGDRVNTEAFF. CDR3 nucleotide sequence: TGTGCCAGCAGGGGAGACAGGGTCAACACTGAAGCTTTCTTT.

The V and J genes are TRBV18 and TRBJ1-6; unclear D gene. The CDR3 is 15 amino acids. Germline assignment: CDR1 KGHSH and CDR2 LQKENI. V shed 2 bases and J shed 10 bases, with 15 bases lying between them. The chain's CDR3 is CASSPNAGKGSPLHF. CDR3 coding DNA: TGTGCCAGCTCACCAAATGCGGGAAAGGGCTCACCCCTCCACTTT.

The J gene is TRBJ2-5, the V gene TRBV27, with 9 bases identical to TRBD2. The junction had 6 bases not matched to a gene; V was cut back by 0 bases and J by 1 base. CDR3 length: 17 residues. CDR1 MNHEY and CDR2 SMNVEV come from the germline V gene (reference sequence). In nucleotides, the CDR3 is TGTGCCAGCAGTTTATCGGCGGGGGGGGGTAGCCAAGAGACCCAGTACTTC. The encoded protein is CASSLSAGGGSQETQYF.

CDR3 DNA: TGTGCCAGTACTAACGAAGGGGGCAATTCAAGACAGCCCCAGCATTTT. Amino acid sequence: CASTNEGGNSRQPQHF. The chain has TRBV19 and TRBJ1-5, with 7 bases lining up with TRBD1. V trimming: 7 bases; J trimming: 7 bases; junction bases outside the gene matches: 16. The germline V gene encodes CDR1 LNHDA and CDR2 SQIVND (reference sequence). The CDR3 extends over 16 amino acids.

The J gene is TRBJ2-7, the V gene TRBV9; 15 nucleotides align to TRBD2. Germline V lookup: CDR1 SGDLS, CDR2 YYNGEE. V lost 5 bases, J lost 2 bases, and 11 bases stayed unmatched. The CDR3 extends over 18 amino acids. The CDR3 loop reads CASSTGTSGRQTPYEQYF. The DNA of the CDR3 is TGTGCCAGCAGTACCGGGACTAGCGGGAGGCAGACTCCCTACGAGCAGTACTTC.

V is TRBV2 and J is TRBJ2-1; D gene unclear. Germline CDR1 reads SNHLY; CDR2 reads FYNNEI. The length of the CDR3 is 13 residues. V dropped 4 bases and J dropped 9 bases, with 13 bases sitting between them. This CDR3 reads CASSALPASEQFF. The CDR3 nucleotides read TGTGCCAGCAGTGCCCTGCCCGCGTCTGAGCAGTTCTTC.

This clone showed up just once. V and J are TRBV7-2 and TRBJ2-5, with 9 bases aligning to TRBD1. Germline V lookup: CDR1 SGHTA, CDR2 FQGNSA. Trimming at V came to 4 bases and at J to 5 bases, leaving 5 bases not matched to a gene. The CDR3 is 14 residues long. CDR3 in DNA: TGTGCCAGCAGCTCGACAGGGGGTTATGAGACCCAGTACTTC. Translation: CASSSTGGYETQYF.

This chain links TRBV28 with TRBJ1-2; D perhaps matches TRBD1 (6 bases). Trimming pared 3 bases from V and 8 bases from J, leaving 16 bases between. Germline values: CDR1 MDHEN, CDR2 SYDVKM. The CDR3 runs to 14 residues. The CDR3 DNA reads as TGTGCCAGCAGTTTCTCGGGACAAGCCGAGGGCTACACCTTC. Its protein is CASSFSGQAEGYTF.

The V and J genes are TRBV7-9 and TRBJ2-2; a possible D gene is TRBD1 (6 bases). The V gene's germline CDR1 is SEHNR and CDR2 FQNEAQ (reference sequence). V lost 1 base and J 4 bases, leaving 13 bases between the germline ends. The CDR3 loop spans 16 amino acids. The CDR3 DNA reads as TGTGCCAGCAGCTTAGGGGCAACAGGGTTCACCGGGGAGCTGTTTTTT. Residues: CASSLGATGFTGELFF.

The chain is built from TRBV5-4 and TRBJ2-3; possible D gene TRBD2, 5 bases. The CDR3 consists of 16 residues. Per the germline V gene, CDR1 is SGHNT and CDR2 is YYREEE (reference sequence). V lost 4 bases to trimming and J lost 0 bases, with 15 bases between them. CDR3 sequence (DNA): TGTGCCAGCAGCCCCGGCGGGCCGTTTAGCACAGATACGCAGTATTTT. It codes for CASSPGGPFSTDTQYF.

The chain recombines TRBV18 with TRBJ2-6; 8 nucleotides match TRBD2. This CDR3 region has 18 residues. From germline, CDR1 is KGHSH and CDR2 LQKENI. Germline trimming cut 3 bases from V and 0 bases from J; bases unmatched to any gene: 7. As DNA, the CDR3 is TGTGCCAGCTCACCGATTCGAGCGGGGGACTCTGGGGCCAACGTCCTGACTTTC. Encoded protein: CASSPIRAGDSGANVLTF.

The rearrangement uses TRBV4-3 and TRBJ2-3; perhaps TRBD2 as D (6 bases). This CDR3 has 16 amino acids. The V end was cut by 3 bases, the J end by 0 bases, with 13 bases between. Germline CDR1 is LGHNA and CDR2 is YSLEER. The CDR3 DNA is TGCGCCAGCAGCCAGGACAAGCGGGTTAGCACAGATACGCAGTATTTT. This translates into CASSQDKRVSTDTQYF.

The gene calls are TRBV2 and TRBJ2-3, with D hard to call. From germline, CDR1 is SNHLY and CDR2 FYNNEI. The CDR3 extends over 13 amino acids. V lost 2 bases and J lost 2, with 5 bases in between. The CDR3 here is CASSEPFTDTQYF. The DNA of the CDR3 is TGTGCCAGCAGTGAACCCTTCACAGATACGCAGTATTTT.

V gene TRBV5-1 combines with J gene TRBJ1-1; the match to TRBD1 covers 12 bases. CDR1 and CDR2 from the germline V gene are SGHRS and YFSETQ. This CDR3 has 16 residues. The V and J ends lost 0 bases and 5 bases, in that order; junction bases with no gene match: 5. CDR3 sequence reads: CASSLGGTGGRTEAFF. For the CDR3, the DNA is TGCGCCAGCAGCTTGGGGGGGACAGGGGGCAGGACTGAAGCTTTCTTT. Combining the CDR3 with reference TRBV5-1 and TRBJ1-1 gives the whole variable domain KAGVTQTPRYLIKTRGQQVTLSCSPISGHRSVSWYQQTPGQGLQFLFEYFSETQRNKGNFPGRFSGRQFSNSRSEMNVSTLELGDSALYLCASSLGGTGGRTEAFFGQGTRLTVV.

The V call is TRBV5-5, the J call TRBJ2-7, with D perhaps matching TRBD2 (5 bases). CDR3 length: 13 residues. Per germline, CDR1 SGHKS and CDR2 YYEKEE (reference sequence). V lost 4 bases and J lost 3, with 11 bases in between. This CDR3 is CASSPRDIYEQYF. The DNA of the CDR3 is TGTGCCAGCAGCCCACGGGATATCTACGAGCAGTACTTC.

This clone has a single count. The chain joins TRBV30 to TRBJ2-5, with 14 positions matching TRBD2. This CDR3 contains 14 residues. J lost 5 bases, V lost 7 bases, and 6 bases had no gene match. CDR1 is GTSNPN and CDR2 is SVGIG in the germline V gene (reference sequence). The DNA for the CDR3 is TGTGCCTTGACTAGCGGGGGGGCCGCGGAGACCCAGTACTTC. Translating it yields CALTSGGAAETQYF.

The table lists this clone with a count of one. The chain uses TRBV28 and TRBJ2-7, with 7 bases fitting TRBD1. Germline CDR1 reads MDHEN; CDR2 reads SYDVKM. This CDR3 region has 16 residues. V shed 6 bases and J 2 bases; nucleotides not matched to a gene: 13. The CDR3 coding sequence is TGTGCCAGCAGCTATGTGGACAGGCTTCGGACCTACGAGCAGTACTTC. Translated: CASSYVDRLRTYEQYF. Using reference TRBV28 and TRBJ2-7 for the parts outside the CDR3, the full variable domain is DVKVTQSSRYLVKRTGEKVFLECVQDMDHENMFWYRQDPGLGLRLIYFSYDVKMKEKGDIPEGYSVSREKKERFSLILESASTNQTSMYLCASSYVDRLRTYEQYFGPGTRLTVT.

Comments on this clone: Within the sample, other DNA sequences also encode this same CDR3. The chain combines TRBV7-3 with TRBJ2-7, with 8 bases aligning to TRBD1. The CDR3 has 13 residues. J lost 4 bases, V lost 2 bases, and 1 base had no gene match. Germline CDR1 is SGHTA and CDR2 is FQGTGA. The DNA for the CDR3 is TGTGCCAGCAGCTTAGACAGGGGTTACGAGCAGTACTTC. This sequence encodes CASSLDRGYEQYF.

This clone was observed once. V usage is TRBV7-7 and J usage is TRBJ2-5, with D possibly matching TRBD2 (7 bases). Trimming pared 5 bases from V and 1 base from J, leaving 11 bases between. The CDR3 totals 14 residues. CDR1 and CDR2 from the germline V gene are SSHAT and FNYEAQ (reference sequence). This CDR3 is CASSRGGLQETQYF. CDR3 bases: TGTGCCAGCAGCCGCGGGGGCCTCCAAGAGACCCAGTACTTC.